This record concerns one T cell receptor (beta chain) sequence. Its antigen is unidentified. This sample is drawn from a study of cytomegalovirus exposure and HLA in healthy donors. At the level of the study: Within an early data release were 80 million to 90 million unique TCRs drawn from HLA-typed donors.

Primers for the PCR totalled 60 Vbeta and 13 Jbeta. Clones were sequenced by immunoSEQ multiplex PCR, and TCRdb holds only the in-frame ones, with some missing. Here the sample spans about 190,000 clones, roughly 76% being singletons. Germline trimming cut 6 bases from V and 3 bases from J; bases unmatched to any gene: 1. The CDR3 spans 13 residues. The germline gives CDR1 MRHNA, CDR2 SNTAGT. Overall study findings and caveats: It was reported that the classifier diagnosed cytomegalovirus status with high specificity and sensitivity in both the original and validation cohorts. In a later analysis, at a false discovery rate of 0.05, fewer than 20,000 TCR beta sequences were associated with HLA alleles. The investigators catalogued 150 or so TCR beta chains as cytomegalovirus-associated.

Sequencing was done on a sample of PBMCs. The V and J genes are TRBV6-4 and TRBJ1-4, with 7 bases matching TRBD1. The sequence came from a woman under 40 in good health and CMV-seropositive. CDR3 residues: CASRRGPNEKLFF. In DNA form, the CDR3 reads TGTGCCAGCAGGAGGGGGCCTAATGAAAAACTGTTTTTT.